These T cell receptor beta chains were read from a single sample in a study of T cell responses to AZD1222 COVID-19 vaccine. Here immunoSEQ multiplex PCR was the method, and the copy in TCRdb shows in-frame clones only, minus some. The sample has approximately 130,000 clones, roughly 89% seen once. This material consisted of peripheral blood, taken on day 0 of AZD1222 vaccination. These receptors were obtained from an adult in good health. CDR3s include the opening cysteine and the closing phenylalanine or tryptophan. A D gene is named only where the DNA matches it firmly. The size entry is marked missing in some rows and otherwise reads once, few, many or a size class.

>TRBJ1-5|.|.|TRBV19
CASSLGGNGNQPQHF
TGTGCCAGTAGTTTGGGGGGAAACGGCAATCAGCCCCAGCATTTT
>TRBJ2-3|.|.|TRBV5-5
CASSSRPTDTQYF
TGTGCCAGCAGCTCTAGGCCCACAGATACGCAGTATTTT
>TRBJ1-6|.|.|TRBV5-4
CASSPPTANSPLHF
TGTGCCAGCAGCCCCCCAACTGCTAATTCACCCCTCCACTTT
>TRBJ2-1|.|.|TRBV24-1
CATSDLQEPYNEQFF
TGTGCCACCAGTGATCTACAGGAGCCGTACAATGAGCAGTTCTTC
>TRBJ2-1|.|.|TRBV11-3
CASSPGAGSGGANEQFF
TGTGCCAGCAGCCCCGGGGCCGGTAGTGGGGGGGCGAATGAGCAGTTCTTC
>TRBJ2-3|.|.|TRBV2
CASSSTLGGPSHTQYF
TGTGCCAGCAGTTCTACCCTCGGGGGCCCATCCCATACGCAGTATTTT
>TRBJ1-1|.|.|TRBV5-1
CASSLESRNTEAFF
TGCGCCAGCAGCTTGGAGTCCCGGAACACTGAAGCTTTCTTT
>TRBJ2-7|.|TRBD1|TRBV29-1
CSAQGNRGYEQYF
TGCAGCGCCCAGGGGAACAGGGGCTACGAGCAGTACTTC
>TRBJ1-5|.|.|TRBV30
CAWSVPNSYGNQPQHF
TGTGCCTGGAGTGTACCCAACAGTTATGGCAATCAGCCCCAGCATTTT
>TRBJ2-5|.|.|TRBV6-1
CASSEFRETQYF
TGTGCCAGCAGTGAGTTTAGAGAGACCCAGTACTTC
>TRBJ2-2|.|.|TRBV18
CASSPFHTGELFF
TGTGCCAGCTCACCATTCCACACCGGGGAGCTGTTTTTT
>TRBJ2-1|.|.|TRBV7-6
CASSQGHKSYNEQFF
TGTGCCAGCAGCCAGGGGCATAAGTCCTACAATGAGCAGTTCTTC
>TRBJ1-1|.|.|TRBV19
CASSIRGGDTEAFF
TGTGCCAGTAGTATAAGGGGGGGGGACACTGAAGCTTTCTTT
>TRBJ2-1|.|.|TRBV15
CATSRDRSLASSYNEQFF
TGTGCCACCAGCAGAGATCGCAGCCTAGCTTCCTCCTACAATGAGCAGTTCTTC
>TRBJ1-2|.|TRBD1|TRBV12-3/TRBV12-4
CASSKQGARGYTF
TGTGCCAGCAGTAAACAGGGGGCGCGTGGCTACACCTTC
>TRBJ1-5|.|.|TRBV6-5
CASSSRRNQPQHF
TGTGCCAGCAGTTCCCGCCGCAATCAGCCCCAGCATTTT
>TRBJ1-6|.|.|TRBV19
CASSDFYNSPLHF
TGTGCCAGTAGTGACTTCTATAATTCACCCCTCCACTTT
>TRBJ1-6|.|.|TRBV6-4
CASSDIYDNSPLHF
TGTGCCAGCAGTGATATTTACGATAATTCACCCCTCCACTTT
>TRBJ2-7|.|.|TRBV19
CATSPLDRGGGYEQYF
TGTGCCACCTCCCCCCTGGACAGAGGTGGCGGGTACGAGCAGTACTTC
>TRBJ2-3|.|.|TRBV7-8
CASSFTISTDTQYF
TGTGCCAGCAGCTTTACAATTAGCACAGATACGCAGTATTTT
>TRBJ1-4|few|TRBD1|TRBV7-9
CASSSGGQGNEKLFF
TGTGCCAGCAGCTCAGGGGGACAAGGGAATGAAAAACTGTTTTTT
>TRBJ1-3|.|.|TRBV5-4
CASSLGGLVGNTIYF
TGTGCCAGCAGCTTGGGAGGGCTTGTTGGAAACACCATATATTTT
>TRBJ1-5|.|.|TRBV13
CASSQGPMGQPQHF
TGTGCCAGCAGCCAGGGTCCTATGGGTCAGCCCCAGCATTTT
>TRBJ1-1|.|.|TRBV7-2
CASSLGAGMIDEAFF
TGTGCCAGCAGCTTAGGTGCAGGGATGATCGATGAAGCTTTCTTT
>TRBJ2-3|.|TRBD1|TRBV27
CASSSRTGFTDTQYF
TGTGCCAGCAGTTCGCGGACAGGGTTCACAGATACGCAGTATTTT
>TRBJ1-5|.|.|TRBV7-6
CASSPQGRVNQPQHF
TGTGCCAGCAGCCCCCAGGGCAGGGTCAATCAGCCCCAGCATTTT
>TRBJ2-1|.|TRBD2|TRBV9
CASSGLALNEQFF
TGTGCCAGCAGCGGACTAGCGCTCAATGAGCAGTTCTTC
>TRBJ2-1|.|.|TRBV30
CAWSVRGALDEQFF
TGTGCCTGGAGTGTACGGGGGGCGCTGGATGAGCAGTTCTTC
>TRBJ1-2|.|.|TRBV5-8
CASSAFRDAGYTF
TGTGCCAGCAGCGCATTCCGGGATGCAGGCTACACCTTC
>TRBJ2-7|.|.|TRBV5-1
CASSLDREQYF
TGCGCCAGCAGCTTGGATCGCGAGCAGTACTTC
>TRBJ2-3|.|.|TRBV5-1
CASSSGVVATDTQYF
TGCGCCAGCAGCTCAGGGGTCGTAGCGACAGATACGCAGTATTTT
>TRBJ1-5|.|.|TRBV10-2
CASSEYPGSNQPQHF
TGCGCCAGCAGTGAATACCCGGGTAGCAATCAGCCCCAGCATTTT
>TRBJ1-5|.|.|TRBV19
CASSTTGTRSNQPQHF
TGTGCCAGTAGTACCACAGGTACGCGTAGCAATCAGCCCCAGCATTTT
>TRBJ1-2|.|.|TRBV9
CASSPRVSGGYTF
TGTGCCAGCAGCCCCAGGGTGTCGGGTGGCTACACCTTC
>TRBJ1-1|.|.|TRBV29-1
CSARQTNTEAFF
TGCAGCGCACGACAGACCAACACTGAAGCTTTCTTT
>TRBJ1-2|.|TRBD1|TRBV19
CASKPGQGGLGYTF
TGTGCCAGTAAACCGGGACAGGGAGGATTAGGCTACACCTTC
>TRBJ2-1|.|.|TRBV6-5
CASSYGGAYNEQFF
TGTGCCAGCAGTTACGGCGGAGCCTACAATGAGCAGTTCTTC
>TRBJ1-2|.|.|TRBV5-1
CASSLSQGAGGYTF
TGCGCCAGCAGCTTGTCACAGGGAGCGGGTGGCTACACCTTC
>TRBJ2-7|.|.|TRBV5-1
CASSGMGGHEQYF
TGCGCCAGCAGCGGGATGGGGGGCCACGAGCAGTACTTC
>TRBJ2-1|once|.|TRBV2
CASRVFGDEQFF
TGTGCCAGCAGGGTCTTTGGAGATGAGCAGTTCTTC
>TRBJ1-5|.|.|TRBV4-1
CASSQDENQPQHF
TGCGCCAGCAGCCAAGATGAGAATCAGCCCCAGCATTTT
>TRBJ2-3|.|.|TRBV28
CASSWRSTDTQYF
TGTGCCAGCAGCTGGAGGAGCACAGATACGCAGTATTTT
>TRBJ2-1|.|TRBD2|TRBV10-1
CASSEERAGVGEQFF
TGCGCCAGCAGTGAGGAGAGAGCGGGAGTGGGTGAGCAGTTCTTC
>TRBJ2-7|.|.|TRBV6-6
CASSYSVGEQYF
TGTGCCAGCAGTTACTCGGTGGGCGAGCAGTACTTC
>TRBJ1-2|.|.|TRBV19
CASSPGESDNYGYTF
TGTGCCAGTAGTCCCGGAGAGTCTGATAACTATGGCTACACCTTC
>TRBJ1-2|.|TRBD1|TRBV19
CASSMDRAGYTF
TGTGCCAGTAGTATGGACAGGGCTGGCTACACCTTC
>TRBJ1-5|.|.|TRBV4-2
CASSLIPPQHF
TGTGCCAGCAGCCTAATTCCGCCCCAGCATTTT
>TRBJ2-2|.|.|TRBV5-1
CASSLAGTTGELFF
TGCGCCAGCAGCTTGGCTGGGACGACCGGGGAGCTGTTTTTT
>TRBJ2-7|.|.|TRBV6-5
CASEGIPTYEQYF
TGTGCCAGCGAAGGAATCCCAACCTACGAGCAGTACTTC
>TRBJ2-7|.|.|TRBV9
CASSVAGSTYEQYF
TGTGCCAGCAGCGTAGCTGGCAGTACCTACGAGCAGTACTTC
>TRBJ1-6|.|.|TRBV16
CASSQGVVDSPLHF
TGTGCCAGCAGCCAAGGAGTTGTCGATTCACCCCTCCACTTT
>TRBJ1-2|.|.|TRBV2
CASSEKQGGYGYTF
TGTGCCAGCAGTGAAAAGCAGGGAGGCTATGGCTACACCTTC
>TRBJ1-3|.|.|TRBV5-6
CASSLSHSGNTIYF
TGTGCCAGCAGCTTATCTCACTCTGGAAACACCATATATTTT
>TRBJ2-1|.|TRBD2|TRBV18
CASSPTGGPGNEQFF
TGTGCCAGCTCACCAACGGGAGGGCCGGGCAATGAGCAGTTCTTC